This entry lists 12 T cell receptor beta chains sequenced from one sample in a study of OX40 agonist ivuxolimab in advanced cancers. Here immunoSEQ multiplex PCR was the method, and the copy in TCRdb shows in-frame clones only, minus some. The sample lists about 61,000 clones; approximately 90% were seen once. Specimen: CD4+ or CD8+ T cells sorted from blood, collected in a trial of the OX40 agonist ivuxolimab. Receptor source: an adult with an advanced solid tumor such as melanoma, head and neck, liver or kidney cancer.

The chain is built from TRBV18 and TRBJ2-7; TRBD1 agrees at 7 bases. The CDR3 consists of 16 residues. V dropped 3 bases and J dropped 6; count of bases not matched to a gene: 14. The germline V gene encodes CDR1 KGHSH and CDR2 LQKENI. CDR3 amino acids: CASSPSRGLRGAEQYF. Written as DNA, the CDR3 is TGTGCCAGCTCACCCTCGAGGGGGCTCCGTGGCGCCGAGCAGTACTTC.

The chain joins TRBV5-6 to TRBJ2-2, with a weak D call TRBD2 (5 bases). The V gene's germline CDR1 is SGHDT and CDR2 YYEEEE. V lost 3 bases and J 6 bases, leaving 24 bases between the germline ends. The CDR3 length is 18 residues. The CDR3 reads CASSSPLELPRESGELFF. CDR3 DNA: TGTGCCAGCAGCTCACCACTTGAACTACCACGGGAATCCGGGGAGCTGTTTTTT.

The J gene is TRBJ2-2, the V gene TRBV18; D tentatively reads TRBD1 or TRBD2 (5 bases each). V lost 0 bases and J 6 bases, leaving 11 bases between the germline ends. This CDR3 is 15 amino acids long. CDR1 and CDR2 from the germline V gene are KGHSH and LQKENI. The CDR3 sequence is CASSPPGPGPGELFF. In DNA, the CDR3 is TGTGCCAGCTCACCACCGGGACCTGGACCCGGGGAGCTGTTTTTT.

This chain joins TRBV19 and TRBJ1-2, with a tentative D call TRBD1 (5 bases). Germline loops: CDR1 LNHDA, CDR2 SQIVND (reference sequence). Trimming took off 2 bases at V and 4 bases at J, with 17 bases between the two ends. The CDR3 is 16 amino acids. The CDR3 protein is CASSISGRGSTYGYTF. The CDR3 nucleotides are TGTGCCAGTAGTATATCTGGAAGGGGAAGTACCTATGGCTACACCTTC.

The V gene is TRBV2, the J gene TRBJ2-5; D call uncertain. This CDR3 has 12 residues. From germline, CDR1 is SNHLY and CDR2 FYNNEI. Trimming took off 6 bases at V and 2 bases at J, with 7 bases between the two ends. The CDR3 DNA reads as TGTGCCAGCAGCCCCCTACAAGAGACCCAGTACTTC. It is translated as CASSPLQETQYF. The full variable domain, in which reference TRBV2 and TRBJ2-5 provide the parts outside the CDR3, is EPEVTQTPSHQVTQMGQEVILRCVPISNHLYFYWYRQILGQKVEFLVSFYNNEISEKSEIFDDQFSVERPDGSNFTLKIRSTKLEDSAMYFCASSPLQETQYFGPGTRLLVL.

This clone was counted a single time. This chain links TRBV25-1 with TRBJ2-7; 8 bases agree with TRBD2. This CDR3 is 16 amino acids long. Looked up from germline, CDR1 is MGHDK and CDR2 is SYGVNS. V was clipped by 1 base and J by 3 bases; unmatched bases: 8. The CDR3 nucleotides are TGTGCCAGCAGTGAATTATCAGCGGGGGTACTCTACGAGCAGTACTTC. It encodes CASSELSAGVLYEQYF.

The chain recombines TRBV4-1 with TRBJ1-5; TRBD1 agrees at 8 bases. Germline CDR1 and CDR2: MGHRA and YSYEKL. J was trimmed by 5 bases and V by 3 bases; bases with no gene match: 6. This CDR3 has 15 residues. CDR3 protein: CASSQANRGYQPQHF. The DNA of the CDR3 is TGCGCCAGCAGCCAGGCAAACAGGGGGTATCAGCCCCAGCATTTT.

This chain joins TRBV27 and TRBJ2-7; 7 nucleotides match TRBD1. V trimming: 5 bases; J trimming: 6 bases; junction bases outside the gene matches: 7. Germline V gene lookup returns CDR1 MNHEY and CDR2 SMNVEV (reference sequence). The CDR3 consists of 13 residues. CDR3 in amino acids: CASSPGTEAEQYF. The CDR3 DNA is TGTGCCAGCAGTCCCGGGACAGAGGCCGAGCAGTACTTC.

The chain carries TRBV6-5 and TRBJ1-4; weak D call: TRBD1 (6 bases). Between the trimmed V and J ends, which lost 0 bases and 3 bases, there was a span of 11 bases. This CDR3 has 16 amino acids. Germline V gene sequence: CDR1 MNHEY, CDR2 SVGAGI. The CDR3 reads CASSYSGAAANEKLFF. Written as DNA, the CDR3 is TGTGCCAGCAGTTACTCGGGGGCGGCGGCTAATGAAAAACTGTTTTTT.

This clone came up once. The V call is TRBV6-6, the J call TRBJ1-2; 9 bases align to TRBD1. The junction had 6 bases not matched to a gene; V was cut back by 6 bases and J by 7 bases. Germline CDR1 MNHNY, CDR2 SVGAGI (reference sequence). This CDR3 spans 13 amino acids. This CDR3 reads CASRGTGTGGYTF. The CDR3 region has the DNA TGTGCCAGCAGAGGGACAGGGACCGGTGGCTACACCTTC.

The chain uses TRBV4-2 and TRBJ2-2, with a possible D match to TRBD2 (5 bases). This CDR3 has 16 residues. Germline V gene lookup returns CDR1 LGHNA and CDR2 YNFKEQ. Trimming pared 5 bases from V and 1 base from J, leaving 14 bases between. CDR3 in amino acids: CASSTPDGKNTGELFF. For the CDR3, the DNA is TGTGCCAGCAGCACGCCTGACGGGAAGAACACCGGGGAGCTGTTTTTT.

The V gene is TRBV5-8, the J gene TRBJ1-1; TRBD1 aligns across 7 bases. The J segment lost 2 bases and the V segment lost 2 bases, leaving 6 bases of the junction unmatched. The CDR3 extends over 15 amino acids. Germline values: CDR1 SGHTS, CDR2 YDEGEE. CDR3 in DNA: TGTGCCAGCAGCTTCGGGACAGCACGTAACACTGAAGCTTTCTTT. Translating it yields CASSFGTARNTEAFF. Variable domain in full (rest from reference TRBV5-8 and TRBJ1-1): EAGVTQSPTHLIKTRGQQATLRCSPISGHTSVYWYQQALGLGLQFLLWYDEGEERNRGNFPPRFSGRQFPNYSSELNVNALELEDSALYLCASSFGTARNTEAFFGQGTRLTVV.